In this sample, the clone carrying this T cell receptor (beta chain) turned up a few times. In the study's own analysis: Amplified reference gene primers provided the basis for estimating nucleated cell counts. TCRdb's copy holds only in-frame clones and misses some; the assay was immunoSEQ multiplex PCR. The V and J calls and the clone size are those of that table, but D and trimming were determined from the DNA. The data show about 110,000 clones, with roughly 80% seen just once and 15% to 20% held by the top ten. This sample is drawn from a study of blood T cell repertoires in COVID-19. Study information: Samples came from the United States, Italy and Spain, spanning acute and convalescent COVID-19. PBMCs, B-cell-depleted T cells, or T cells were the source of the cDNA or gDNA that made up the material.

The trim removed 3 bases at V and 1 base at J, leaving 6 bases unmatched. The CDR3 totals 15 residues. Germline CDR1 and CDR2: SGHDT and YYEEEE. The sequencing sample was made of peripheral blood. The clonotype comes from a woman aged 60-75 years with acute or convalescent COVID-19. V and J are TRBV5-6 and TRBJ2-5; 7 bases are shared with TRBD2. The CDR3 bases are TGTGCCAGCAGCTGGAGGGAGGGCCTCCAAGAGACCCAGTACTTC. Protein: CASSWREGLQETQYF.